Shown below are 8 T cell receptor beta chains from a single sample sequenced in a study of T cells in Graves' hyperthyroidism and ophthalmopathy. RNA transcripts were the template for amplifying TCR beta CDR3 regions. The HTBI primer set was used in a first-round RT-PCR of the TCR CDR3. TCRdb ran MiXCR on the multiplex PCR reads and lists one entry per CDR3 protein. This table holds roughly 710,000 distinct CDR3 sequences, over 35% found once. Sequenced: blood. The receptors originated from a woman between 40 and 50 years old with Graves' hyperthyroidism.

This clonotype showed up many times. This chain connects TRBV19 to TRBJ2-7, with TRBD1 as a possible D gene (6 bases). This CDR3 spans 15 amino acids. Per germline, CDR1 LNHDA and CDR2 SQIVND (reference sequence). V dropped 4 bases and J dropped 3 bases, with 16 bases sitting between them. The CDR3 protein is CASSTGTGNYYEQYF. The CDR3 coding sequence is TGTGCCAGTAGTACGGGAACAGGGAACTACTACGAGCAGTACTTC.

The CDR3 loop reads CAISELQPNEQFF. For the CDR3, the DNA is TGTGCCATCAGTGAGTTACAACCCAATGAGCAGTTCTTC. The chain recombines TRBV10-3 with TRBJ2-1; D remains unclear. Trimming pared 1 base from V and 6 bases from J, leaving 7 bases between. In germline, CDR1 is ENHRY, CDR2 SYGVKD. This CDR3 is 13 amino acids long.

On this clonotype: One junction end disagrees with the germline gene, perhaps due to a read error. V gene TRBV10-1 combines with J gene TRBJ2-7; TRBD1 might be the D (6 bases). This CDR3 is 18 amino acids long. The germline CDR1 and CDR2 sequences are WNHNN and SYGVQD (reference sequence). This chain's CDR3 is CASSYSNLPPGQQYEQYF. Here the CDR3 DNA reads TGTGCCAGCAGTTACTCGAATCTCCCCCCGGGACAACAGTACGAGCAGTACTTC.

The chain links TRBV7-1 to TRBJ1-1; TRBD1 matches at 9 bases. TRBV7-1 has ORF status, its function being uncertain. V was pared by 2 bases and J by 5 bases, with 6 bases of the junction left unmatched. The CDR3 runs to 15 residues. The CDR3: CASSSPQGAGTEAFF. The DNA for the CDR3 is TGTGCCAGCAGCTCACCACAGGGGGCAGGAACTGAAGCTTTCTTT.

Points on this clonotype: This could be a read error, since a much larger clone is one nucleotide away. This chain links TRBV19 with TRBJ1-1, with TRBD1 matching 7 bases. The CDR3 runs 16 residues. The germline CDR1 and CDR2 sequences are LNHDA and SQIVND (reference sequence). This CDR3 is CASNIGFNRGGAEAFF. CDR3 sequence (DNA): TGTGCCAGTAATATAGGTTTTAACAGGGGTGGCGCTGAAGCTTTCTTT.

This sequence joins TRBV2 and TRBJ2-7; a weak D match, TRBD2 (6 bases). Germline assignment: CDR1 SNHLY and CDR2 FYNNEI. Trimming took off 5 bases at V and 7 bases at J, with 24 bases between the two ends. The CDR3 has 16 amino acids. CDR3 loop: CASSPGGASFGNEQYF. In DNA, the CDR3 is TGTGCCAGCAGTCCAGGCGGGGCTTCGTTCGGCAATGAGCAGTACTTC.

This clonotype was counted only a few times. An end of the junction differs from the germline gene, which may be a read error. The chain joins TRBV7-2 to TRBJ2-6; D is ambiguous. CDR3 length equals 14 residues. Germline CDR1 and CDR2: SGHTA and FQGNSA. The CDR3 DNA reads as TGCGCCAGCAGCCAGGTGTTTGGGGCCAACGTCCTGACTTTC. Its protein is CASSQVFGANVLTF.

The chain couples TRBV9 to TRBJ1-1; D is possibly TRBD1 (5 bases). The CDR3 is made up of 14 amino acids. Germline V gives CDR1 SGDLS, CDR2 YYNGEE. With 4 bases removed from V and 6 bases from J, the gap between germline ends came to 16 bases. CDR3 sequence (DNA): TGTGCCAGCAGCCAAGATGGGGGGAGCCCTGAAGCTTTCTTT. Protein product: CASSQDGGSPEAFF.